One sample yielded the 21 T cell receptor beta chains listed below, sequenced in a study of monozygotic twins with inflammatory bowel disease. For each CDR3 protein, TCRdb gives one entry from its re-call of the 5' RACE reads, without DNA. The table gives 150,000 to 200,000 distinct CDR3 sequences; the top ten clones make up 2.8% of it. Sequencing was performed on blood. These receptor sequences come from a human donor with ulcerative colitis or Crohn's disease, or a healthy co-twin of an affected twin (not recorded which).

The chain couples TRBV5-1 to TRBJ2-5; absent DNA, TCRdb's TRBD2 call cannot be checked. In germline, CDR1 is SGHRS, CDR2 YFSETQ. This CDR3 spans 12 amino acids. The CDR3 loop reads CTSSLEGRTQYF.

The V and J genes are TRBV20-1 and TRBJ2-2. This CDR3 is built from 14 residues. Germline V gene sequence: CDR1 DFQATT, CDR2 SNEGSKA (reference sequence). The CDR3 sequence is CSAPSGSNTGELFF.

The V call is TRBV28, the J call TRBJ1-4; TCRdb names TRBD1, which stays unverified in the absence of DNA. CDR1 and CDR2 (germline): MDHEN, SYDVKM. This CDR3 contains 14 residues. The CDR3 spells CASSEVGGSEKLFF. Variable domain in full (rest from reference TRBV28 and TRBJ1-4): DVKVTQSSRYLVKRTGEKVFLECVQDMDHENMFWYRQDPGLGLRLIYFSYDVKMKEKGDIPEGYSVSREKKERFSLILESASTNQTSMYLCASSEVGGSEKLFFGSGTQLSVL.

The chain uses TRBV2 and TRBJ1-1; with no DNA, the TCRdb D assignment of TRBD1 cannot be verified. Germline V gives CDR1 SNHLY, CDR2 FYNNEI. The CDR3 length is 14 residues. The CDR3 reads CASSAGQVNTEAFF.

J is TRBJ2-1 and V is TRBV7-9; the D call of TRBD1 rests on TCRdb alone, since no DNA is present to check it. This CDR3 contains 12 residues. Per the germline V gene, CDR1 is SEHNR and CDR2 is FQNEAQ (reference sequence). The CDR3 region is CATTELGYEQFF. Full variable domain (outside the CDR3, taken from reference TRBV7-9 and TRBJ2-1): DTGVSQNPRHKITKRGQNVTFRCDPISEHNRLYWYRQTLGQGPEFLTYFQNEAQLEKSRLLSDRFSAERPKGSFSTLEIQRTEQGDSAMYLCATTELGYEQFFGPGTRLTVL.

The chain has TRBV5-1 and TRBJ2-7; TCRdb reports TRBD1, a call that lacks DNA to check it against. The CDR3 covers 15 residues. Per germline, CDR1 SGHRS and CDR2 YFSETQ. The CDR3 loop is CASSQRRTAAYEQYF.

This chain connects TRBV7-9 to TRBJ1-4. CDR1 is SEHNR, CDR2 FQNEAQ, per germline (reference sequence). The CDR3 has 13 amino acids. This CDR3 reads CASSFKNNEKLFF.

CDR3 protein: CAWSGGTSGGNEQFF. The chain couples TRBV30 to TRBJ2-1; the D call from TCRdb, TRBD2, cannot be confirmed without DNA. Germline V gene sequence: CDR1 GTSNPN, CDR2 SVGIG (reference sequence). This CDR3 comprises 15 residues.

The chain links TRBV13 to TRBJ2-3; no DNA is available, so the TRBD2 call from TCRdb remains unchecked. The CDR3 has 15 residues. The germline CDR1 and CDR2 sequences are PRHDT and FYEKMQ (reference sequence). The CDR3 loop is CASSLERTLTDTQYF.

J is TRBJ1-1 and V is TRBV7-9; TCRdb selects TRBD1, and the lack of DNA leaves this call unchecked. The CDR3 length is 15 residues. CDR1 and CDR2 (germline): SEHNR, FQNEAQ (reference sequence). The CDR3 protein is CASSSARQGNTEAFF. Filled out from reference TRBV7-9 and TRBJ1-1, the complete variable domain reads DTGVSQNPRHKITKRGQNVTFRCDPISEHNRLYWYRQTLGQGPEFLTYFQNEAQLEKSRLLSDRFSAERPKGSFSTLEIQRTEQGDSAMYLCASSSARQGNTEAFFGQGTRLTVV.

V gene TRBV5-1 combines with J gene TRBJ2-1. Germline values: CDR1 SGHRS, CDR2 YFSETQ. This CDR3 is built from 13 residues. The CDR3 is CASRGGNYNEQFF.

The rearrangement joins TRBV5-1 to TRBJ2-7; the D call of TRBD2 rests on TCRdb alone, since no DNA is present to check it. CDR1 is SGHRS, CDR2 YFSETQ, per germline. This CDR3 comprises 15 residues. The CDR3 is CASSLEASGYYEQYF.

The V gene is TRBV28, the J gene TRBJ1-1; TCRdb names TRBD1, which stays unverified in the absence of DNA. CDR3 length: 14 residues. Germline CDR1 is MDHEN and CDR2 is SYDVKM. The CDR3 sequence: CASSFGGGNTEAFF.

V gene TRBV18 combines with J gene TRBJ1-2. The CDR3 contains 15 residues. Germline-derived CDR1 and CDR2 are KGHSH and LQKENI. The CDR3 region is CASSPIQTSNYGYTF. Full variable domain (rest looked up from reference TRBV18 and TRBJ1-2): NAGVMQNPRHLVRRRGQEARLRCSPMKGHSHVYWYRQLPEEGLKFMVYLQKENIIDESGMPKERFSAEFPKEGPSILRIQQVVRGDSAAYFCASSPIQTSNYGYTFGSGTRLTVV.

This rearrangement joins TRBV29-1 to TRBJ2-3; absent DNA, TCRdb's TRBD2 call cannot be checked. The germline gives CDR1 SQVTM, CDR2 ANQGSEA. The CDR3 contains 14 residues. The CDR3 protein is CSVGLAGTTDTQYF.

The CDR3 spells CATRGLATGDLTEAFF. J is TRBJ1-1 and V is TRBV15; there is no DNA to check the TCRdb D call of TRBD1. The CDR3 has 16 amino acids. Germline V gene lookup returns CDR1 LNHNV and CDR2 YYDKDF (reference sequence).

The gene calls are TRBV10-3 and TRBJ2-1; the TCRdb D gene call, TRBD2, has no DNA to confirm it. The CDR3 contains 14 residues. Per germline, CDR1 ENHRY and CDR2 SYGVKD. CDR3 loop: CAIGKREEADEQFF.

CDR3 residues: CASSRQGGNSPLHF. V gene TRBV5-6 combines with J gene TRBJ1-6; no DNA is available, so the TRBD1 call from TCRdb remains unchecked. CDR1 is SGHDT, CDR2 YYEEEE, per germline. This CDR3 contains 14 residues. Looking up the rest from reference TRBV5-6 and TRBJ1-6 gives the full variable domain: DAGVTQSPTHLIKTRGQQVTLRCSPKSGHDTVSWYQQALGQGPQFIFQYYEEEERQRGNFPDRFSGHQFPNYSSELNVNALLLGDSALYLCASSRQGGNSPLHFGNGTRLTVT.

CDR3 sequence: CASSSPGTQPQHF. V and J are TRBV5-6 and TRBJ1-5; without DNA, the TCRdb call of TRBD1 cannot be checked. Germline CDR1 SGHDT, CDR2 YYEEEE. The CDR3 is made up of 13 amino acids.

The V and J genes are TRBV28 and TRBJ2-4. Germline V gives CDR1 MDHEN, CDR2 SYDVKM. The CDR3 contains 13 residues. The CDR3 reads CASWGRTKNIQYF.

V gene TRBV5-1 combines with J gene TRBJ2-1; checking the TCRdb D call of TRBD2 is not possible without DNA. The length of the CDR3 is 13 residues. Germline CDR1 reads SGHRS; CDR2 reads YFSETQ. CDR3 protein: CASSSGGSNEQFF.